This T cell receptor (beta chain) is drawn from a study of T-cell memory formation after mild COVID-19. Study-wide results and limits: Some clones that responded turned up in pre-infection memory, which suggests that cross-reactive memory joined in.

CDR3 length equals 16 residues. Only a few counts were recorded for this clonotype. What it binds is not known. One entry per CDR3 protein results from TCRdb running MiXCR on the 5' RACE reads. The sample has about 350,000 distinct CDR3 sequences; roughly 13% are singletons. Sample: PBMCs or a T cell subset sorted from them (not recorded which). This sequence originates from a man between 18 and 35 years old who had mild COVID-19 (a few samples of this study predate the infection). Cell type and time point are not known. The rearrangement joins TRBV3-2 to TRBJ2-5; the table's D call, TRBD1, was not checked against the DNA. TRBV3-2 is labeled a pseudogene. The CDR3 region is CASSQDQGEIQETQYF. CDR3 nucleotides: TGTGCCAGCAGCCAAGATCAGGGGGAGATCCAAGAGACCCAGTACTTC.